This T cell receptor beta chain was sequenced for a study of blood T cell repertoires in COVID-19. The overall study: Acute-phase and convalescent COVID-19 samples originated in the United States, Italy and Spain. PBMCs, B-cell-depleted T cells, or T cells were the source of the cDNA or gDNA that made up the material.

Methods used by the authors: Amplification from reference gene primers served as the basis for estimated nucleated cell counts. This table comes from immunoSEQ multiplex PCR, and its TCRdb copy is limited to in-frame clones, with some not included. The V and J calls and the clone size are those of that table, but D and trimming were determined from the DNA. The profile shows more than 85,000 clones, nearly 80% of them singletons. CDR1 is MNHEY and CDR2 is SVGAGI in the germline V gene. This CDR3 is 15 amino acids long. J was trimmed by 2 bases and V by 2 bases; bases with no gene match: 5. Sequencing was done on a sample of peripheral blood. This receptor was identified in a woman aged 80 or over with active or convalescent COVID-19. The chain recombines TRBV6-5 with TRBJ1-1; TRBD1 agrees at 7 bases. CDR3 DNA sequence: TGTGCCAGCAGTTACAACTGGGACAGCAACACTGAAGCTTTCTTT. This codes for CASSYNWDSNTEAFF.